These 27 T cell receptor beta chains originate from one sample sequenced in a study of cytotoxic CD8 clonotypes in ibrutinib-treated CLL. Libraries were prepared by immunoSEQ multiplex PCR; TCRdb keeps only in-frame clonotypes and omits some of them. The sample lists 150,000 or so clones; more than 70% were seen once. This material consisted of PBMCs, taken at disease progression, from a patient treated with ibrutinib. These receptor sequences come from a human donor with chronic lymphocytic leukemia.

The chain employs TRBV18 and TRBJ2-2; perhaps TRBD2 as D (6 bases). Germline CDR1 and CDR2: KGHSH and LQKENI. V was pared by 0 bases and J by 5 bases, with 16 bases between. The CDR3 extends over 17 amino acids. The CDR3 DNA reads TGTGCCAGCTCACCACCCCCGGGAAAGGGAGGTACCGGGGAGCTGTTTTTT. Amino acids: CASSPPPGKGGTGELFF.

V usage is TRBV7-2 and J usage is TRBJ1-2; D perhaps matches TRBD1 (5 bases). The V gene's germline CDR1 is SGHTA and CDR2 FQGNSA. The V and J ends lost 1 base and 8 bases respectively, with 17 bases between them. There are 15 residues in the CDR3. This CDR3 reads CASSLDRRVGTGYTF. For the CDR3, the DNA is TGTGCCAGCAGCTTAGATCGACGAGTCGGGACGGGCTACACCTTC.

The chain couples TRBV7-9 to TRBJ1-1, with unresolved D. Germline lookup yields CDR1 SEHNR and CDR2 FQNEAQ (reference sequence). V was clipped by 5 bases and J by 7 bases, with 8 bases between them. This CDR3 comprises 11 residues. CDR3 sequence: CASSLQNEAFF. CDR3 sequence (DNA): TGTGCCAGCAGCCTACAGAATGAAGCTTTCTTT.

This clone was recorded only once. The V gene is TRBV12-5, the J gene TRBJ1-1; no clear D. V gave up 2 bases and J gave up 2 bases, with 9 bases separating them. Germline V gene data show CDR1 as LGHNT and CDR2 as FRNRAP. This CDR3 has 14 residues. The CDR3 reads CASGLSVSNTEAFF. The CDR3 DNA is TGTGCTAGTGGTTTGTCGGTCAGTAACACTGAAGCTTTCTTT.

The CDR3 loop reads CASSFDLGAGNTEAFF. The CDR3, as DNA: TGTGCCAGCAGCTTCGACCTGGGGGCCGGGAACACTGAAGCTTTCTTT. This rearrangement joins TRBV7-8 to TRBJ1-1; D might be TRBD1 (6 bases). Looked up from germline, CDR1 is SGHVS and CDR2 is FQNEAQ. This CDR3 is 16 amino acids long. Trimming took 3 bases from V and 1 from J, leaving 15 bases between them.

The sample holds a few counts of this clone. The genes are TRBV14 and TRBJ2-1; D ambiguous. Trimming stripped 1 base from V and 6 bases from J, with 13 bases between. Germline V gene lookup returns CDR1 SGHDN and CDR2 FVKESK. CDR3 size: 15 residues. Here the CDR3 reads CASSQVDPAFNEQFF. In DNA form, the CDR3 reads TGTGCCAGCAGCCAAGTGGACCCAGCGTTCAATGAGCAGTTCTTC.

The chain has TRBV6-1 and TRBJ1-2; 7 nucleotides line up with TRBD1. Looked up from germline, CDR1 is MNHNS and CDR2 is SASEGT. Trimming at V came to 10 bases and at J to 4 bases, leaving 3 bases not matched to a gene. This CDR3 spans 11 amino acids. CDR3 in DNA: TGTGCCATAGACAGGGTCTATGGCTACACCTTC. This gives the protein CAIDRVYGYTF.

This chain uses TRBV11-1 with TRBJ2-2; 7 nucleotides agree with TRBD1. Per germline, CDR1 SGHAT and CDR2 FQDESV (reference sequence). The V segment lost 4 bases and the J segment 4 bases; nucleotides outside the gene matches: 6. This CDR3 has 15 residues. Here the CDR3 reads CASSYKGAPTGELFF. The CDR3 DNA is TGTGCCAGCAGCTACAAGGGGGCGCCCACCGGGGAGCTGTTTTTT.

The genes are TRBV10-3 and TRBJ2-3; 7 bases agree with TRBD1. V lost 4 bases and J lost 7; bases outside the gene matches: 5. This CDR3 is 13 amino acids long. Germline lookup yields CDR1 ENHRY and CDR2 SYGVKD. Here the CDR3 DNA reads TGTGCCATCAGTGGTACGACAGGGAATACGCAGTATTTT. Its protein is CAISGTTGNTQYF.

With regard to this clone: This sample includes further DNA sequences coding for the same CDR3. V gene TRBV5-1 combines with J gene TRBJ2-5; D call uncertain. The V gene's germline CDR1 is SGHRS and CDR2 YFSETQ. V lost 2 bases, J lost 5 bases, and 4 bases lay in between. CDR3 length: 11 residues. CDR3 protein: CASSLRETQYF. The CDR3 nucleotides read TGCGCCAGCAGCTTACGGGAGACCCAGTACTTC.

The chain couples TRBV5-1 to TRBJ2-7; TRBD2 aligns across 11 bases. Germline lookup yields CDR1 SGHRS and CDR2 YFSETQ. The CDR3 covers 14 residues. V shed 5 bases, J shed 4 bases, and the junction held 5 bases outside the gene matches. This chain's CDR3 is CASRSTSGSYEQYF. The CDR3 DNA is TGCGCCAGCAGGTCAACTAGCGGGAGTTACGAGCAGTACTTC.

The V and J genes are TRBV28 and TRBJ2-3; D gene ambiguous. The CDR3 is 14 amino acids. V dropped 3 bases and J dropped 0 bases, with 7 bases sitting between them. Germline V CDR1 and CDR2: MDHEN, SYDVKM. The CDR3 here is CASSFGASTDTQYF. Here the CDR3 DNA reads TGTGCCAGCAGTTTTGGAGCTAGCACAGATACGCAGTATTTT.

Turning to this clone: One end of the junction does not line up with germline, which may come from a read error. The gene calls are TRBV7-9 and TRBJ2-3, with 9 bases aligning to TRBD2. CDR3 length: 17 residues. Germline CDR1 is SEHNR and CDR2 is FQNEAQ (reference sequence). The CDR3 DNA sequence: TGTGCCAGCAGCATAGCGGGAGCCAAGATGTCTACAGATACGCAGTATTTT. Encoded protein: CASSIAGAKMSTDTQYF.

J is TRBJ1-3 and V is TRBV5-4; 7 nucleotides match TRBD1. The CDR3 totals 17 residues. In germline, CDR1 is SGHNT, CDR2 YYREEE (reference sequence). V lost 4 bases, J lost 0 bases, and 10 bases stayed unmatched. CDR3 residues: CASSPRSDRSSGNTIYF. CDR3 nucleotide sequence: TGTGCCAGCAGCCCAAGATCGGACAGGAGCTCTGGAAACACCATATATTTT.

This sequence joins TRBV19 and TRBJ1-2, with D perhaps TRBD1 (6 bases). This CDR3 comprises 13 residues. Germline V gives CDR1 LNHDA, CDR2 SQIVND (reference sequence). With 5 bases removed from V and 8 bases from J, the gap between germline ends came to 15 bases. CDR3 residues: CASSPTTGQGYTF. CDR3 nucleotide sequence: TGTGCCAGTAGTCCAACGACTGGACAGGGCTACACCTTC. The entire variable domain, with the rest obtained from reference TRBV19 and TRBJ1-2, is as follows: DGGITQSPKYLFRKEGQNVTLSCEQNLNHDAMYWYRQDPGQGLRLIYYSQIVNDFQKGDIAEGYSVSREKKESFPLTVTSAQKNPTAFYLCASSPTTGQGYTFGSGTRLTVV.

The chain carries TRBV7-3 and TRBJ2-5, with TRBD2 matching over 14 bases. This CDR3 has 17 residues. V dropped 3 bases and J dropped 2; count of bases not matched to a gene: 5. Germline V gene sequence: CDR1 SGHTA, CDR2 FQGTGA. CDR3 protein: CASSFTGLAGGQETQYF. CDR3 DNA: TGTGCCAGCAGCTTTACAGGACTAGCGGGAGGACAAGAGACCCAGTACTTC.

The rearrangement uses TRBV4-3 and TRBJ2-1; the match to TRBD2 covers 10 bases. With 4 bases clipped from V and 0 bases from J, the junction kept 18 bases outside the gene matches. The length of the CDR3 is 21 residues. CDR1 and CDR2 (germline): LGHNA, YSLEER. DNA of the CDR3: TGCGCCAGCAGCCTTCGATTGACTAGCGGGCTCGAGATGAGCTCCTACAATGAGCAGTTCTTC. The encoded protein is CASSLRLTSGLEMSSYNEQFF.

This clone was found once. The genes are TRBV7-9 and TRBJ2-7, with D possibly TRBD2 on 5 matching bases. Trimming took off 5 bases at V and 5 bases at J, with 22 bases between the two ends. Germline V CDR1 and CDR2: SEHNR, FQNEAQ (reference sequence). The CDR3 consists of 16 residues. The CDR3 DNA is TGTGCCAGCAGCCTCCAAGCCGGGGTTTACATCAACGAGCAGTACTTC. Translation gives CASSLQAGVYINEQYF.

V usage is TRBV28 and J usage is TRBJ1-2; tentative D call: TRBD1 (5 bases). Germline-derived CDR1 and CDR2 are MDHEN and SYDVKM. The V and J ends lost 3 bases and 2 bases respectively, with 13 bases between them. The CDR3 is made up of 15 amino acids. The CDR3 reads CASSLSGQGNYGYTF. The DNA for the CDR3 is TGTGCCAGCAGTTTGAGCGGGCAGGGCAACTATGGCTACACCTTC.

The V call is TRBV5-4, the J call TRBJ2-2, with 7 bases fitting TRBD1. The CDR3 is made up of 15 amino acids. Germline V gene data show CDR1 as SGHNT and CDR2 as YYREEE (reference sequence). V lost 2 bases and J lost 5; bases outside the gene matches: 6. This CDR3 is CASSFMRGRTGELFF. The CDR3 DNA follows: TGTGCCAGCAGCTTTATGAGGGGGCGAACCGGGGAGCTGTTTTTT.

The rearrangement uses TRBV5-4 and TRBJ1-2; 11 bases are a match to TRBD1. The J segment lost 8 bases and the V segment lost 3 bases, leaving 9 bases of the junction unmatched. The CDR3 contains 15 residues. Germline CDR1 is SGHNT and CDR2 is YYREEE (reference sequence). CDR3 amino acids: CASSSGQGAIEGYTF. The CDR3 coding sequence is TGTGCCAGCAGCTCTGGACAGGGGGCAATCGAAGGCTACACCTTC.

The chain joins TRBV7-6 to TRBJ2-5, with TRBD2 as a possible D gene (5 bases). The germline V gene encodes CDR1 SGHVS and CDR2 FNYEAQ. V was shortened by 0 bases and J by 4 bases, with 12 bases between the two germline ends. The CDR3 length is 15 residues. The CDR3 loop reads CASSLAPDWGETQYF. In DNA form, the CDR3 reads TGTGCCAGCAGCTTAGCCCCGGACTGGGGAGAGACCCAGTACTTC.

V gene TRBV27 combines with J gene TRBJ1-4; tentative D call: TRBD1 (5 bases). The CDR3 covers 15 residues. CDR1 MNHEY and CDR2 SMNVEV come from the germline V gene (reference sequence). The germline V and J ends were trimmed by 2 bases and 2 bases, with 9 bases remaining between them. This CDR3 reads CASSLTWGTNEKLFF. The CDR3 DNA reads as TGTGCCAGCAGTTTAACGTGGGGGACTAATGAAAAACTGTTTTTT.

This clone appeared a few times. This chain uses TRBV9 with TRBJ1-1; 9 nucleotides agree with TRBD1. The junction had 8 bases not matched to a gene; V was cut back by 4 bases and J by 4 bases. CDR1 SGDLS and CDR2 YYNGEE come from the germline V gene. This CDR3 is 15 amino acids long. Here the CDR3 DNA reads TGTGCCAGCAGCAAAGGACAGGGGCCGGGCACTGAAGCTTTCTTT. It codes for CASSKGQGPGTEAFF.

J is TRBJ2-6 and V is TRBV6-1; a weak D match, TRBD2 (6 bases). Trimming removed 10 bases at V and 6 bases at J, with 16 bases between. This CDR3 is built from 14 residues. Germline lookup yields CDR1 MNHNS and CDR2 SASEGT. The CDR3 region is CATHKEGVANVLTF. In DNA form, the CDR3 reads TGTGCCACCCATAAGGAGGGAGTGGCCAACGTCCTGACTTTC.

The V call is TRBV29-1, the J call TRBJ2-7; 7 nucleotides line up with TRBD1. CDR3 length: 13 amino acids. The ends lost 6 bases at V and 2 bases at J; junction bases unmatched: 7. Looked up from germline, CDR1 is SQVTM and CDR2 is ANQGSEA. The CDR3 DNA is TGCAGCGTAGAGGGGGCGTCTACCTACGAGCAGTACTTC. Its translation is CSVEGASTYEQYF.

V and J are TRBV7-2 and TRBJ1-5; TRBD1 aligns across 9 bases. Germline-derived CDR1 and CDR2 are SGHTA and FQGNSA. This CDR3 spans 15 amino acids. The junction had 6 bases not matched to a gene; V was cut back by 3 bases and J by 6 bases. The CDR3 region is CASSLNRGPAQPQHF. In DNA form, the CDR3 reads TGTGCCAGCAGCTTGAACAGGGGGCCCGCTCAGCCCCAGCATTTT.